Listed here is a single T cell receptor (beta chain). This specimen comes from a study of cytomegalovirus exposure and HLA in healthy donors. About the research overall: When 398 donors were genotyped, more than 70% of them were found to fall in the Caucasian-associated ancestry cluster.

CDR1 and CDR2 (germline): SGHRS, YFSETQ. V lost 7 bases, J lost 5 bases, and 7 bases stayed unmatched. The CDR3 length is 13 residues. The PCR ran on 60 Vbeta and 13 Jbeta primers. This table comes from immunoSEQ multiplex PCR, and its TCRdb copy is limited to in-frame clones, with some not included. Of 100,000 to 150,000 clones listed, 75% to 85% are singletons. The sample was PBMCs. The V call is TRBV5-1, the J call TRBJ2-3, with 7 bases identical to TRBD1. This clonotype was obtained from a man aged 50-60 years in good health and CMV-seronegative. The chain's CDR3 is CASATGSKDTQYF. As DNA, the CDR3 is TGCGCCAGCGCGACAGGGAGTAAAGATACGCAGTATTTT.